Below, 10 T cell receptor beta chains from the same sample are listed, as sequenced in a study of T cells in Graves' hyperthyroidism and ophthalmopathy. RNA transcripts served as the template for amplifying TCR beta CDR3 regions. First-round RT-PCR of the TCR CDR3 relied on the HTBI primer set. Using its own MiXCR run on the multiplex PCR reads, TCRdb lists one record per CDR3 protein. The data hold some 270,000 distinct CDR3 sequences, with about an eighth observed a single time. Sequencing used blood. These receptors all come from a woman aged 40-49 years with Graves' hyperthyroidism.

Ten or more counts support this clonotype. The chain couples TRBV18 to TRBJ1-1; 12 nucleotides agree with TRBD1. V lost 2 bases and J lost 0; bases outside the gene matches: 4. This CDR3 spans 17 amino acids. The V gene's germline CDR1 is KGHSH and CDR2 LQKENI. The CDR3 reads CASSPGTGGAVNTEAFF. The CDR3 nucleotides read TGTGCCAGCTCACCAGGGACAGGGGGCGCCGTGAACACTGAAGCTTTCTTT.

This clonotype was observed many times. The V gene is TRBV27, the J gene TRBJ2-2, with 7 bases matching TRBD1. This CDR3 spans 16 amino acids. Germline V CDR1 and CDR2: MNHEY, SMNVEV (reference sequence). Germline trimming cut 6 bases from V and 5 bases from J; bases unmatched to any gene: 12. CDR3 nucleotide sequence: TGTGCCAGCAGCCTCCAGACAGGGTATAAGACCGGGGAGCTGTTTTTT. It is translated as CASSLQTGYKTGELFF.

Comments on this clonotype: Sequence at one end of the junction differs from germline and may be a read error. The CDR3 DNA is TGTGCCAGCGGTCCCGGGACTAGTAGGACCGGGGAGCCGTTTTTT. Its protein product is CASGPGTSRTGEPFF. The chain combines TRBV3-1 with TRBJ2-2; 8 bases align to TRBD2. The CDR3 has 15 residues. Germline-derived CDR1 and CDR2 are LGHDT and YNNKEL (reference sequence).

This clonotype was picked up a small number of times. The chain recombines TRBV5-4 with TRBJ2-6; D is undetermined. Germline CDR1 is SGHNT and CDR2 is YYREEE (reference sequence). This CDR3 region has 16 residues. V dropped 3 bases and J dropped 2 bases, with 12 bases sitting between them. The DNA of the CDR3 is TGTGCCAGCAGCTCCCCTATGGTGGCTGGGGCCAACGTCCTGACTTTC. It is translated as CASSSPMVAGANVLTF.

This clonotype came up many times. The rearrangement links TRBV19 to TRBJ1-5; 11 bases agree with TRBD1. The germline gives CDR1 LNHDA, CDR2 SQIVND (reference sequence). Trimming at V came to 4 bases and at J to 3 bases, leaving 8 bases not matched to a gene. CDR3 length: 17 residues. CDR3 amino acids: CASSTRRTGGLNQPQHF. CDR3 DNA: TGTGCCAGTAGTACAAGAAGGACAGGGGGCCTCAATCAGCCCCAGCATTTT.

This clonotype came up a few times. V usage is TRBV7-9 and J usage is TRBJ2-7; D is unresolved. Germline loops: CDR1 SEHNR, CDR2 FQNEAQ (reference sequence). V was trimmed by 4 bases and J by 0 bases, leaving 7 bases between them. The CDR3 totals 13 residues. The CDR3: CASSSTHSYEQYF. In nucleotides, the CDR3 is TGTGCCAGCAGCTCAACACACTCCTACGAGCAGTACTTC.

This clonotype came up a few times. This chain connects TRBV19 to TRBJ1-1; unclear D gene. This CDR3 region has 14 residues. The germline CDR1 and CDR2 sequences are LNHDA and SQIVND (reference sequence). The V end was cut by 6 bases, the J end by 2 bases, with 13 bases between. CDR3 loop: CASRPGRTNTEAFF. For the CDR3, the DNA is TGTGCCAGTAGGCCAGGACGGACCAACACTGAAGCTTTCTTT. The whole variable domain, remainder taken from reference TRBV19 and TRBJ1-1, is DGGITQSPKYLFRKEGQNVTLSCEQNLNHDAMYWYRQDPGQGLRLIYYSQIVNDFQKGDIAEGYSVSREKKESFPLTVTSAQKNPTAFYLCASRPGRTNTEAFFGQGTRLTVV.

At least ten counts were recorded for this clonotype. V is TRBV18 and J is TRBJ2-1, with D maybe TRBD2 (6 bases). Trimming removed 3 bases from V and 4 bases from J, with 7 bases in between. The CDR3 sequence is 13 residues long. CDR1 and CDR2 from the germline V gene are KGHSH and LQKENI. Written as DNA, the CDR3 is TGTGCCAGCTCACCGGGGAGGTACAATGAGCAGTTCTTC. Translation gives CASSPGRYNEQFF.

This clonotype came up many times. The J gene is TRBJ2-7, the V gene TRBV7-2; 7 bases are shared with TRBD2. Germline loops: CDR1 SGHTA, CDR2 FQGNSA. V lost 1 base and J lost 7; bases outside the gene matches: 7. CDR3 length: 14 residues. This CDR3 reads CASSLGWGGGEQYF. CDR3 DNA sequence: TGTGCCAGCAGCTTAGGATGGGGGGGGGGTGAGCAGTACTTC.

Ten or more counts support this clonotype. This rearrangement joins TRBV2 to TRBJ1-3; D unresolved. The V end lost 4 bases, the J end lost 5 bases, and 9 bases lay between the germline ends. Germline CDR1 and CDR2: SNHLY and FYNNEI. The CDR3 is made up of 13 amino acids. CDR3 sequence reads: CASSVDPRNTIYF. CDR3 coding DNA: TGTGCCAGCAGTGTGGACCCTAGAAACACCATATATTTT.